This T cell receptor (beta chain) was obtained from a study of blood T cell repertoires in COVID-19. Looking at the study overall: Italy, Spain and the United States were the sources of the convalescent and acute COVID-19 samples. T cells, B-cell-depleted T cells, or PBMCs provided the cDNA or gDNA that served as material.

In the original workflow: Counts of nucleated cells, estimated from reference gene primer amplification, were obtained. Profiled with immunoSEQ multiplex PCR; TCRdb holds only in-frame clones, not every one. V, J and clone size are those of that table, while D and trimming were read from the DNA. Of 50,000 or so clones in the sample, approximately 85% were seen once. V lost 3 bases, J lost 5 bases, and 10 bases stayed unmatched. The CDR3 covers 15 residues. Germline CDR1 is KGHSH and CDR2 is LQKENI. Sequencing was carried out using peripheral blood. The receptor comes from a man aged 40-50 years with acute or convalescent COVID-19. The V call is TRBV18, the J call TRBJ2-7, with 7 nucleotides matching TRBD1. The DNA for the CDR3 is TGTGCCAGCTCACCCCGGAGACAGGGTAGCGACGAGCAGTACTTC. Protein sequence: CASSPRRQGSDEQYF.